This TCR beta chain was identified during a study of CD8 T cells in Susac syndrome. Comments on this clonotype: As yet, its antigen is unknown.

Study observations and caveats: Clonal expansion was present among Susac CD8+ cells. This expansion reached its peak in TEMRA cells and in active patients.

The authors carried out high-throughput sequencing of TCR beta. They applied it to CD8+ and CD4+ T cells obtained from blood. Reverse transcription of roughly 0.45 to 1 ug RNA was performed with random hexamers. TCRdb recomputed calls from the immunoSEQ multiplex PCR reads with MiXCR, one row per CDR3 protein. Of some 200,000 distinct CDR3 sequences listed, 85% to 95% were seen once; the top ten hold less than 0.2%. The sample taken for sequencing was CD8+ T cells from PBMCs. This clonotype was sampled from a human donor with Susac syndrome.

Written as DNA, the CDR3 is TGTGCCAGCAGCCGGAGGAATGGGGAAGATGAAAAACTGTTTTTT. Translation gives CASSRRNGEDEKLFF. The chain recombines TRBV5-4 with TRBJ1-4; D ambiguous. Germline-derived CDR1 and CDR2 are SGHNT and YYREEE (reference sequence). The CDR3 sequence is 15 residues long. V lost 4 bases to trimming and J lost 6 bases, with 16 bases between them.